These 12 T cell receptor beta chains were all obtained from the same sample, sequenced in a study of T cell changes during pregnancy in multiple sclerosis. Generated by immunoSEQ multiplex PCR, the TCRdb table keeps only in-frame clones and is missing some. Of more than 25,000 clones listed, approximately 88% were seen once; the top ten hold roughly 9.7%. Sequenced material: CD8+ T cells from peripheral blood mononuclear cells, taken in the first trimester of pregnancy. These receptors all stem from a female donor with multiple sclerosis, enrolled in a pregnancy study.

This chain links TRBV7-9 with TRBJ2-7; D unclear. Germline V gene sequence: CDR1 SEHNR, CDR2 FQNEAQ (reference sequence). CDR3 length equals 13 residues. V lost 1 base and J 7 bases, leaving 11 bases between the germline ends. The CDR3 is CASSLERAGEQYF. The CDR3 DNA sequence: TGTGCCAGCAGCTTAGAAAGAGCAGGTGAGCAGTACTTC.

V gene TRBV6-5 combines with J gene TRBJ2-3; 12 bases are shared with TRBD2. Germline CDR1 is MNHEY and CDR2 is SVGAGI. V gave up 4 bases and J gave up 4 bases; unmatched junction bases: 3. CDR3 length: 15 amino acids. The CDR3 spells CASSLGLAGSDTQYF. CDR3 nucleotides: TGTGCCAGCAGTTTAGGACTAGCGGGATCAGATACGCAGTATTTT.

V usage is TRBV9 and J usage is TRBJ2-3; tentatively, D is TRBD2 (6 bases). The CDR3 runs 13 residues. Trimming removed 2 bases at V and 4 bases at J, with 8 bases between. Germline V gene data show CDR1 as SGDLS and CDR2 as YYNGEE. As DNA, the CDR3 is TGTGCCAGCAGCGTCGGCGGGGCAGATACGCAGTATTTT. This gives the protein CASSVGGADTQYF.

The chain has TRBV6-5 and TRBJ2-1, with 10 bases matching TRBD2. Germline V gene lookup returns CDR1 MNHEY and CDR2 SVGAGI. J was trimmed by 7 bases and V by 5 bases; bases with no gene match: 5. This CDR3 is 14 amino acids long. CDR3 region: CASSTSGEGNEQFF. The DNA for the CDR3 is TGTGCCAGCAGTACTAGCGGGGAGGGAAATGAGCAGTTCTTC.

The rearrangement uses TRBV18 and TRBJ2-6; 11 bases are shared with TRBD1. CDR3 length equals 17 residues. V dropped 5 bases and J dropped 1; count of bases not matched to a gene: 4. Germline-derived CDR1 and CDR2 are KGHSH and LQKENI. The CDR3 sequence is CASSTGTGGSGANVLTF. The CDR3 DNA sequence: TGTGCCAGCTCAACCGGGACAGGGGGTTCTGGGGCCAACGTCCTGACTTTC. The full variable domain, rest sourced from reference TRBV18 and TRBJ2-6, is NAGVMQNPRHLVRRRGQEARLRCSPMKGHSHVYWYRQLPEEGLKFMVYLQKENIIDESGMPKERFSAEFPKEGPSILRIQQVVRGDSAAYFCASSTGTGGSGANVLTFGAGSRLTVL.

The J gene is TRBJ2-2, the V gene TRBV6-1; 10 bases match TRBD2. CDR1 and CDR2 from the germline V gene are MNHNS and SASEGT. The length of the CDR3 is 17 residues. The ends lost 4 bases at V and 0 bases at J; junction bases unmatched: 5. The CDR3 loop reads CASSGLAGASNTGELFF. CDR3 DNA sequence: TGTGCCAGCAGTGGGCTAGCGGGAGCGTCGAACACCGGGGAGCTGTTTTTT.

By proportion, this clone is medium-sized. V and J are TRBV7-9 and TRBJ1-5, with TRBD1 identical over 9 bases. V lost 1 base and J lost 10; bases outside the gene matches: 8. Germline loops: CDR1 SEHNR, CDR2 FQNEAQ (reference sequence). The CDR3 contains 15 residues. CDR3 DNA: TGTGCCAGCAGCTTAGGGACAGGGGACGTCGAACCCCAGCATTTT. As protein: CASSLGTGDVEPQHF.

The V gene is TRBV25-1, the J gene TRBJ2-2; D might be TRBD1 (6 bases). The CDR3 totals 16 residues. V gave up 3 bases and J gave up 2 bases, with 13 bases separating them. Germline V gene data show CDR1 as MGHDK and CDR2 as SYGVNS. The CDR3 is CASSDLDSSNTGELFF. In DNA, the CDR3 is TGTGCCAGCAGTGATTTGGACAGCAGTAACACCGGGGAGCTGTTTTTT.

V is TRBV5-1 and J is TRBJ2-3; 10 bases fit TRBD2. Germline V gene sequence: CDR1 SGHRS, CDR2 YFSETQ. This CDR3 region has 17 residues. The V segment lost 6 bases and the J segment 0 bases; nucleotides outside the gene matches: 10. The CDR3 region is CASTLGTSAASTDTQYF. DNA for the CDR3: TGCGCCAGCACCCTGGGGACTAGCGCCGCTAGCACAGATACGCAGTATTTT.

This clone was seen just once. V is TRBV13 and J is TRBJ1-1, with 7 bases lining up with TRBD1. V was clipped by 3 bases and J by 7 bases; unmatched bases: 2. The length of the CDR3 is 12 residues. CDR1 and CDR2 from the germline V gene are PRHDT and FYEKMQ (reference sequence). CDR3 sequence: CASSFRTGEAFF. In nucleotides, the CDR3 is TGTGCCAGCAGCTTCAGGACAGGTGAAGCTTTCTTT.

This clone was seen a handful of times. Different DNA sequences within this sample yield the same CDR3. The chain couples TRBV6-4 to TRBJ2-3; perhaps TRBD2 as D (6 bases). The CDR3 runs 15 residues. From germline, CDR1 is MRHNA and CDR2 SNTAGT. The V end lost 0 bases, the J end lost 4 bases, and 11 bases lay between the germline ends. CDR3 residues: CASSDSSGGADTQYF. The CDR3, as DNA: TGTGCCAGCAGTGACTCATCCGGCGGGGCAGATACGCAGTATTTT.

The rearrangement joins TRBV7-2 to TRBJ2-5; D is uncertain. Germline lookup yields CDR1 SGHTA and CDR2 FQGNSA. With 3 bases removed from V and 2 bases from J, the gap between germline ends came to 10 bases. The CDR3 length is 14 residues. CDR3 in amino acids: CASSFPVLQETQYF. In nucleotides, the CDR3 is TGTGCCAGCAGCTTCCCAGTATTGCAAGAGACCCAGTACTTC. The full variable domain, with the rest looked up from reference TRBV7-2 and TRBJ2-5, is GAGVSQSPSNKVTEKGKDVELRCDPISGHTALYWYRQSLGQGLEFLIYFQGNSAPDKSGLPSDRFSAERTGGSVSTLTIQRTQQEDSAVYLCASSFPVLQETQYFGPGTRLLVL.